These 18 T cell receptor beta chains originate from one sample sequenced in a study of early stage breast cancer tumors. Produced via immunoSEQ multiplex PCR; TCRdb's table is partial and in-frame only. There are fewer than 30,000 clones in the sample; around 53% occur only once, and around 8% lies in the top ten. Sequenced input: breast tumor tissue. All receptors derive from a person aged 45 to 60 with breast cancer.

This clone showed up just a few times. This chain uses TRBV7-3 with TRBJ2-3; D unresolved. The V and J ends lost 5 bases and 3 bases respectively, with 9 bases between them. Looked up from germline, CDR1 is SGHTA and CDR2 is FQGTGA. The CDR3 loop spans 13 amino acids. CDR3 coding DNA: TGTGCCAGCAGCCCCCGGGCAACAGATACGCAGTATTTT. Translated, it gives CASSPRATDTQYF.

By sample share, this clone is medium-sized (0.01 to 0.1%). The CDR3 nucleotides read TGCAGCGCCCACCCCTCACGGGAGACCCAGTACTTC. This translates into CSAHPSRETQYF. This chain links TRBV29-1 with TRBJ2-5; D is unclear. This CDR3 spans 12 amino acids. Germline V gene lookup returns CDR1 SQVTM and CDR2 ANQGSEA. Trimming took off 7 bases at V and 5 bases at J, with 14 bases between the two ends.

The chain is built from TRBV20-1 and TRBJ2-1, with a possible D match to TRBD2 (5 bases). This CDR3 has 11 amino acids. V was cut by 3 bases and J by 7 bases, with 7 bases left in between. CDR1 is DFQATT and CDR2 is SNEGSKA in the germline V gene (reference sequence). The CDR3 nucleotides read TGCAGTGCTAGTCGGGAAAATGAGCAGTTCTTC. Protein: CSASRENEQFF.

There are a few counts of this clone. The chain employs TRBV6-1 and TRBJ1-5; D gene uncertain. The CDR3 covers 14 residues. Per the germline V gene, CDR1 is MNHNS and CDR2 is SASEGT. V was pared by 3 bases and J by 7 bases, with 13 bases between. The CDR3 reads CASSEWLGLQPQHF. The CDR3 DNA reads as TGTGCCAGCAGTGAGTGGTTAGGGTTACAGCCCCAGCATTTT.

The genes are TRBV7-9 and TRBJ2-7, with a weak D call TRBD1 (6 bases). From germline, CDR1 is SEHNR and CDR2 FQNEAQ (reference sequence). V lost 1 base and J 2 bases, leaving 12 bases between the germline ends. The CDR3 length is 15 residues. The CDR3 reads CASSLEQGRPYEQYF. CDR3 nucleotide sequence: TGTGCCAGCAGCTTAGAACAGGGCCGACCCTACGAGCAGTACTTC. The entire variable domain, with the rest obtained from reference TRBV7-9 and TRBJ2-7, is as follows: DTGVSQNPRHKITKRGQNVTFRCDPISEHNRLYWYRQTLGQGPEFLTYFQNEAQLEKSRLLSDRFSAERPKGSFSTLEIQRTEQGDSAMYLCASSLEQGRPYEQYFGPGTRLTVT.

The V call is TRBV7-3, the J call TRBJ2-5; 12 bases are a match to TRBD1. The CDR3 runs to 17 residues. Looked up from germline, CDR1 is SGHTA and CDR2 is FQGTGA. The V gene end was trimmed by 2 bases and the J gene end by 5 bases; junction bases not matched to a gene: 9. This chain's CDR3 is CASSLLGQGAAGETQYF. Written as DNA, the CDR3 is TGTGCCAGCAGCTTATTGGGACAGGGGGCCGCGGGGGAGACCCAGTACTTC.

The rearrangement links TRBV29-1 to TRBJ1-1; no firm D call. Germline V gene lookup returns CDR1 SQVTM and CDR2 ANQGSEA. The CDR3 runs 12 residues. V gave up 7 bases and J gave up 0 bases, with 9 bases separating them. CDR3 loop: CSGTSLNTEAFF. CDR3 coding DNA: TGCAGCGGGACCAGTCTGAACACTGAAGCTTTCTTT.

The CDR3 here is CASSIQEVRGYGYTF. The CDR3 DNA reads as TGTGCCAGTAGTATTCAGGAGGTTCGAGGCTATGGCTACACCTTC. The chain carries TRBV19 and TRBJ1-2, with D unresolved. The CDR3 is made up of 15 amino acids. Trimming removed 3 bases at V and 4 bases at J, with 15 bases between. Germline V gene lookup returns CDR1 LNHDA and CDR2 SQIVND (reference sequence).

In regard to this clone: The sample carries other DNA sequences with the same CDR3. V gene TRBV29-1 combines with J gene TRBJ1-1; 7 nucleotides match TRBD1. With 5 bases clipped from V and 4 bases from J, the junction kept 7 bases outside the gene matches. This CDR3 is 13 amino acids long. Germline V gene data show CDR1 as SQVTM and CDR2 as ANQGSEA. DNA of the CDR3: TGCAGCGTTACCGACAGGGTGGGCACTGAAGCTTTCTTT. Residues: CSVTDRVGTEAFF. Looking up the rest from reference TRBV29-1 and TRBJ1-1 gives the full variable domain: SAVISQKPSRDICQRGTSLTIQCQVDSQVTMMFWYRQQPGQSLTLIATANQGSEATYESGFVIDKFPISRPNLTFSTLTVSNMSPEDSSIYLCSVTDRVGTEAFFGQGTRLTVV.

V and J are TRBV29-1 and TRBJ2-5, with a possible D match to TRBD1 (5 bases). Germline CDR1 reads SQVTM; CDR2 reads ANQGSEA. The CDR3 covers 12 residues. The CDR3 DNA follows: TGCACCATAGGGCAGGGCCAAGAGACCCAGTACTTC. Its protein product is CTIGQGQETQYF.

The chain's CDR3 is CASQSLLLVEYF. The DNA for the CDR3 is TGTGCCAGCCAATCTCTCCTGTTAGTGGAGTATTTT. V usage is TRBV27 and J usage is TRBJ2-3; the D is unclear. CDR1 MNHEY and CDR2 SMNVEV come from the germline V gene (reference sequence). CDR3 length: 12 residues. V was pared by 8 bases and J by 13 bases, with 19 bases between.

The CDR3 spells CSVEDGETSYTEQFF. CDR3 bases: TGCAGCGTTGAAGATGGTGAGACTAGTTATACTGAGCAGTTCTTC. The rearrangement joins TRBV29-1 to TRBJ2-1; perhaps TRBD2 as D (6 bases). The germline V gene encodes CDR1 SQVTM and CDR2 ANQGSEA. Trimming stripped 0 bases from V and 9 bases from J, with 18 bases between. The CDR3 extends over 15 amino acids.

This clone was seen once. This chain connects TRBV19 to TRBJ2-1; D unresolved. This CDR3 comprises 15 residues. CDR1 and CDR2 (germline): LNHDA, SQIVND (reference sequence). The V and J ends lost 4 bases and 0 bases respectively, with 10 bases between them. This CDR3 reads CASSTWTVSYNEQFF. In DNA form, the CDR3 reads TGTGCCAGTAGTACGTGGACGGTCTCCTACAATGAGCAGTTCTTC. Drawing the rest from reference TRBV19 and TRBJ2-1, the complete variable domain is DGGITQSPKYLFRKEGQNVTLSCEQNLNHDAMYWYRQDPGQGLRLIYYSQIVNDFQKGDIAEGYSVSREKKESFPLTVTSAQKNPTAFYLCASSTWTVSYNEQFFGPGTRLTVL.

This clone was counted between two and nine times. CDR3 region: CASILNPGGSDEQFF. DNA of the CDR3: TGTGCCAGCATCCTAAACCCGGGAGGGAGCGATGAGCAGTTCTTC. The chain has TRBV21-1 and TRBJ2-1; TRBD2, the table's D call, was not compared with the DNA. TRBV21-1 is recorded as a pseudogene. The CDR3 loop spans 15 amino acids.

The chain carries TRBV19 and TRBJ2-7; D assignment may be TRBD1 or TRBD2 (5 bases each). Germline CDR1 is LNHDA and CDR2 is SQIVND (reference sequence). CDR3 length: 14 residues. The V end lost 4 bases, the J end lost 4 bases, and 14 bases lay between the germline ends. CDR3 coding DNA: TGTGCCAGTAGTAGCCAGGACTGGACATACGAGCAGTACTTC. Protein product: CASSSQDWTYEQYF.

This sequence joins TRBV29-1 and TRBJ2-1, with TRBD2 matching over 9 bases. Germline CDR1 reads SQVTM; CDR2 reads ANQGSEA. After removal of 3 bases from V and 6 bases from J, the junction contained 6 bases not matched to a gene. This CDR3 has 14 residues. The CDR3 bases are TGCAGCGTTGATCCGACTAGCGGAATCAATGAGCAGTTCTTC. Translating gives CSVDPTSGINEQFF.

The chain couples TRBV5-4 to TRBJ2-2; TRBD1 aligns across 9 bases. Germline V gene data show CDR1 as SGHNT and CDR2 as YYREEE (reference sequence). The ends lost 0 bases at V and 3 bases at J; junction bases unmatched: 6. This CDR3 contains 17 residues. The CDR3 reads CASSLGGGQGDTGELFF. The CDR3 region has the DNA TGTGCCAGCAGCTTGGGGGGGGGACAGGGAGACACCGGGGAGCTGTTTTTT.

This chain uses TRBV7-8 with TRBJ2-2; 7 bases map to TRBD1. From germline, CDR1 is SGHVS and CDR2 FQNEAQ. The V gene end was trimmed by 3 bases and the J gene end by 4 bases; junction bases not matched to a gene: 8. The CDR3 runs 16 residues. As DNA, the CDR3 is TGTGCCAGCAGCTTCCTCTTTACAGGGGTCACCGGGGAGCTGTTTTTT. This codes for CASSFLFTGVTGELFF. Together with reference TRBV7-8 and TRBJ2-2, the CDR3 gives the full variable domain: GAGVSQSPRYKVAKRGQDVALRCDPISGHVSLFWYQQALGQGPEFLTYFQNEAQLDKSGLPSDRFFAERPEGSVSTLKIQRTQQEDSAVYLCASSFLFTGVTGELFFGEGSRLTVL.